This T cell receptor (beta chain) was sequenced for a study of blood T cell repertoires in COVID-19. CDR1 WSHSY and CDR2 SAAADI come from the germline V gene. V lost 6 bases, J lost 1 base, and 10 bases lay in between. This CDR3 contains 14 residues. Sequenced by immunoSEQ multiplex PCR; TCRdb stores in-frame clones only, minus some. The data show 250,000 or so clones, around nine tenths seen once. This clone was counted only a few times. Sequencing was carried out using peripheral blood. This sequence was found in a woman aged 35 to 49 who had recovered from COVID-19. This chain uses TRBV10-2 with TRBJ1-5; D remains ambiguous. CDR3 in DNA: TGCGCCAGCAGCGCCACCCAGAGCAATCAGCCCCAGCATTTT. This encodes CASSATQSNQPQHF.